This T cell receptor beta chain was documented in a study of identical twins. Template switching (which added a universal primer site) was used, and cDNA carried unique molecular identifiers. MiXCR, run by TCRdb on the 5' RACE reads, gives a single entry per CDR3 protein. The sample consists of nearly 900,000 distinct CDR3 sequences, 10% to 15% of them appearing once. A word on this clonotype: The target antigen is unknown.

Trimming removed 3 bases at V and 10 bases at J, with 16 bases between. This CDR3 is built from 14 residues. Study-level findings and limits: It was cross-sectional statistical analysis, not following the same donors, that the conclusions relied on.

The data also belong to a second study, concerning yellow fever vaccine responses in identical twins.

Specimen: PBMCs. The sequence was obtained from a woman aged 18 to 35 in good health. The chain recombines TRBV12-3 or TRBV12-4 with TRBJ2-1; unclear D gene. The CDR3: CASSFQPRVGEQFF. CDR3 sequence (DNA): TGTGCCAGCAGTTTCCAGCCACGGGTCGGCGAGCAGTTCTTC.